The present T cell receptor beta chain was sequenced within a study of OX40 agonist ivuxolimab in advanced cancers. Turning to the study itself: Males comprised approximately 84% of the group, whose mean age was approximately 60 years (range roughly 20 to 85).

This clone is a singleton in its sample. This CDR3 has 16 residues. V shed 5 bases and J 3 bases; nucleotides not matched to a gene: 13. CDR1 is SGHTA, CDR2 FQGNSA, per germline. Method: immunoSEQ multiplex PCR; TCRdb's copy keeps in-frame clones and lacks some. The sample gives fewer than 100,000 clones, approximately 89% of which show up once; over 0.6% is in the top ten. This sequence joins TRBV7-2 and TRBJ2-7; 7 positions agree with TRBD1. Sequenced material: CD4+ or CD8+ T cells sorted from blood, taken in a trial of the OX40 agonist ivuxolimab. The TCR comes from an adult with an advanced solid tumor such as melanoma, head and neck, liver or kidney cancer. The CDR3 DNA is TGTGCCAGCAGCCGGAGGATACAGGGGACACACTACGAGCAGTACTTC. Protein sequence: CASSRRIQGTHYEQYF. The entire variable domain, with the rest obtained from reference TRBV7-2 and TRBJ2-7, is as follows: GAGVSQSPSNKVTEKGKDVELRCDPISGHTALYWYRQSLGQGLEFLIYFQGNSAPDKSGLPSDRFSAERTGGSVSTLTIQRTQQEDSAVYLCASSRRIQGTHYEQYFGPGTRLTVT.